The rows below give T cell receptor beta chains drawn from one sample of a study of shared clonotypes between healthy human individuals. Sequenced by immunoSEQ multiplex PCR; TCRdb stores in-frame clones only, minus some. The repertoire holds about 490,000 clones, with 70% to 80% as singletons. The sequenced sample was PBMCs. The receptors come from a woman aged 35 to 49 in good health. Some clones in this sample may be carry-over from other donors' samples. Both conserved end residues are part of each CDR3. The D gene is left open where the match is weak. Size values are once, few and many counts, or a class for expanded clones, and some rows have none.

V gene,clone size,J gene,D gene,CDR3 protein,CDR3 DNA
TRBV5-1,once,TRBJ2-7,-,CASTPSASYEQYF,TGCGCCAGCACACCCTCGGCTTCCTACGAGCAGTACTTC
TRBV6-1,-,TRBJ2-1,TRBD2,CASSERSGSGNEQFF,TGTGCCAGCAGTGAAAGGAGCGGGAGCGGCAATGAGCAGTTCTTC
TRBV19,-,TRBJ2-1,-,CASSIASPSEQFF,TGTGCCAGTAGTATAGCGTCACCCAGTGAGCAGTTCTTC
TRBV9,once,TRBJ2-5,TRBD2,CASSVLAGVGQETQYF,TGTGCCAGCAGCGTCCTAGCGGGAGTGGGGCAAGAGACCCAGTACTTC
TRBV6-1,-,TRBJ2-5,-,CAGRDRSTTEQYF,TGTGCCGGCCGGGACCGATCGACTACTGAGCAGTACTTC
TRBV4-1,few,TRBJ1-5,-,CASSQEGWLDGQPQHF,TGCGCCAGCAGCCAAGAGGGTTGGCTGGACGGTCAGCCCCAGCATTTT
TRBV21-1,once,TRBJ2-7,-,CASSPSSRDNSYEQYF,TGTGCCAGCAGCCCCTCTTCCCGGGACAATTCCTACGAGCAGTACTTC
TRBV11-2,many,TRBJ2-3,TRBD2,CASSPRDYTDTQYF,TGTGCCAGCAGCCCCCGGGACTATACAGATACGCAGTATTTT
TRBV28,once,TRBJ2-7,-,CASSPTGRSSYEQYF,TGTGCCAGCAGCCCCACAGGGAGAAGCTCCTACGAGCAGTACTTC
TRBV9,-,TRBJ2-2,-,CASSVYGHTGELFF,TGTGCCAGCAGCGTATACGGGCACACCGGGGAGCTGTTTTTT
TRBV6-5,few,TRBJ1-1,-,CASSYNRVGTEAFF,TGTGCCAGCAGTTACAACAGGGTTGGCACTGAAGCTTTCTTT
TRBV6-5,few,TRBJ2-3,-,CASSYSWQGLTDTQYF,TGTGCCAGCAGTTACTCATGGCAGGGACTCACAGATACGCAGTATTTT
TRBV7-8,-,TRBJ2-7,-,CASSATAYEQYF,TGTGCCAGCAGTGCCACGGCCTACGAGCAGTACTTC
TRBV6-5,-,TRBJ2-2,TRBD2,CASSYGTTNTGELFF,TGTGCCAGCAGTTACGGGACTACGAACACCGGGGAGCTGTTTTTT
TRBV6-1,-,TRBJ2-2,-,CASGGRNTGELFF,TGTGCCAGCGGGGGACGCAACACCGGGGAGCTGTTTTTT
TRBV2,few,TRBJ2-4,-,CASRGTKGYLIQYF,TGTGCCAGCAGAGGAACAAAGGGGTATTTAATTCAGTACTTC
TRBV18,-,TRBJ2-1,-,CASSPNHEQFF,TGTGCCAGCTCCCCCAACCATGAGCAGTTCTTC
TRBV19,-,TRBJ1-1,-,CASSIGGRRARGTEAFF,TGTGCCAGTAGTATAGGGGGTAGGAGGGCCAGGGGCACTGAAGCTTTCTTT
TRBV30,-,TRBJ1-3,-,CAWAGGSGNTIYF,TGTGCCTGGGCGGGAGGCTCTGGAAACACCATATATTTT
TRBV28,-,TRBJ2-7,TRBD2,CASSLLLEREISYEQYF,TGTGCCAGCAGTTTACTTCTGGAGCGGGAGATCTCCTACGAGCAGTACTTC
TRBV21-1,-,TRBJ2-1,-,CASSTRQGKGPYNEQFF,TGTGCCAGCAGCACCCGACAGGGAAAGGGACCCTACAATGAGCAGTTCTTC
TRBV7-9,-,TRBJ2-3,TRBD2,CASSHPIAGGADTQYF,TGTGCCAGCAGCCACCCTATAGCGGGAGGGGCAGATACGCAGTATTTT
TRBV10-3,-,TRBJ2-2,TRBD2,CAISVASGTPSGELFF,TGTGCCATCAGTGTGGCTAGCGGGACCCCGTCCGGGGAGCTGTTTTTT
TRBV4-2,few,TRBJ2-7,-,CASSQDPHTGEQYF,TGTGCCAGCAGCCAAGACCCCCACACGGGCGAGCAGTACTTC
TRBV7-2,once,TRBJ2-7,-,CASSLFSGAVGQYF,TGTGCCAGCAGCTTATTTTCGGGGGCTGTCGGGCAGTACTTC
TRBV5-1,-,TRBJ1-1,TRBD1,CASSPQGGRSTEAFF,TGCGCCAGCAGCCCGCAGGGGGGCAGGAGCACTGAAGCTTTCTTT
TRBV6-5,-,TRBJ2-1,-,CASQTGLSAEQFF,TGTGCCAGTCAGACCGGACTGTCCGCTGAGCAGTTCTTC
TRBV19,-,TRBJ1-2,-,CASSIFRQSGVYGYTF,TGTGCCAGTAGTATCTTCCGACAGAGCGGGGTCTATGGCTACACCTTC
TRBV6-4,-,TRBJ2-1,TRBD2,CASSKIAGVDNEQFF,TGTGCCAGCAGTAAGATAGCGGGAGTGGACAATGAGCAGTTCTTC
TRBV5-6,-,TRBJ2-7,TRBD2,CASSLGLAVDEQYF,TGTGCCAGCAGCTTGGGACTAGCGGTCGACGAGCAGTACTTC
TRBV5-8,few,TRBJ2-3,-,CASSPPPGGAGADTQYF,TGTGCCAGCAGCCCCCCTCCAGGGGGGGCTGGGGCAGATACGCAGTATTTT
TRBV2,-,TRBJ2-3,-,CASSEFPQGTTDTQYF,TGTGCCAGCAGTGAGTTTCCCCAGGGAACCACAGATACGCAGTATTTT
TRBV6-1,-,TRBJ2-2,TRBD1,CASSRQGARGELFF,TGTGCCAGCAGTCGGCAGGGGGCGCGGGGGGAGCTGTTTTTT
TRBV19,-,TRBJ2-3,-,CASSVRGRTDTQYF,TGTGCCAGTAGTGTGCGGGGGCGCACAGATACGCAGTATTTT
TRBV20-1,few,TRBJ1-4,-,CSVTYGEKLFF,TGCAGTGTTACTTATGGGGAAAAACTGTTTTTT
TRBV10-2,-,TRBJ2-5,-,CASSQGRETQYF,TGCGCCAGCAGTCAGGGGAGGGAGACCCAGTACTTC
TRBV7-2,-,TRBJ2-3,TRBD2,CASSLDPPGLAGRDTQYF,TGTGCCAGCAGCTTAGACCCCCCCGGACTAGCGGGGCGAGATACGCAGTATTTT
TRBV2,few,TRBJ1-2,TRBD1,CASTGTGYYGYTF,TGTGCCAGCACCGGGACAGGGTACTATGGCTACACCTTC
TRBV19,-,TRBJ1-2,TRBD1,CASSIRDRFFYTF,TGTGCCAGTAGTATTAGGGACAGATTTTTCTACACCTTC
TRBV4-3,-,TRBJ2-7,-,CASSQDGGEQYF,TGCGCCAGCAGCCAAGACGGGGGAGAGCAGTACTTC
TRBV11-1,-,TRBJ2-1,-,CASSQRTVYNEQFF,TGTGCCAGCAGCCAAAGGACGGTTTACAATGAGCAGTTCTTC